These 7 T cell receptor beta chains came from one sample sequenced in a study of graft-versus-host responses after intestinal transplantation. No antigen is known for these receptors. Here immunoSEQ multiplex PCR was the method, and the copy in TCRdb shows in-frame clones only, minus some. Seen here are roughly 110,000 clones, approximately 93% observed once, and the top ten hold roughly 1.2%. The sample here was unstimulated CD8+ T cells sorted from spleen or lymph node cells, taken before transplant. The receptors originated from a human donor who was the organ donor for an intestinal transplant.

A single count supports this clone. J is TRBJ1-1 and V is TRBV6-1; tentative D call: TRBD1 (5 bases). CDR1 is MNHNS, CDR2 SASEGT, per germline. V lost 6 bases and J lost 3, with 17 bases in between. The CDR3 has 15 residues. CDR3 DNA: TGTGCCAGCAGGCGCGGGGGGGTAGTCGACACTGAAGCTTTCTTT. Residues: CASRRGGVVDTEAFF.

The gene calls are TRBV28 and TRBJ2-1, with D possibly TRBD1 on 6 matching bases. V dropped 2 bases and J dropped 7 bases, with 6 bases sitting between them. CDR1 is MDHEN, CDR2 SYDVKM, per germline. The CDR3 consists of 12 residues. This CDR3 is CASSLGQNEQFF. The CDR3 DNA reads as TGTGCCAGCAGTTTAGGACAGAATGAGCAGTTCTTC.

The CDR3 nucleotides read TGTGCCAGCTCACCAAGCGGGGGGCCCTACTCCTACAATGAGCAGTTCTTC. Its protein is CASSPSGGPYSYNEQFF. The V gene is TRBV18, the J gene TRBJ2-1; 9 positions match TRBD2. The CDR3 is 17 amino acids. CDR1 and CDR2 from the germline V gene are KGHSH and LQKENI. V was clipped by 2 bases and J by 0 bases; unmatched bases: 5. The full variable domain, its missing parts supplied by reference TRBV18 and TRBJ2-1, is NAGVMQNPRHLVRRRGQEARLRCSPMKGHSHVYWYRQLPEEGLKFMVYLQKENIIDESGMPKERFSAEFPKEGPSILRIQQVVRGDSAAYFCASSPSGGPYSYNEQFFGPGTRLTVL.

V usage is TRBV19 and J usage is TRBJ1-1; TRBD1 might be the D (6 bases). Looked up from germline, CDR1 is LNHDA and CDR2 is SQIVND (reference sequence). V dropped 6 bases and J dropped 3 bases, with 11 bases sitting between them. This CDR3 contains 13 residues. CDR3 DNA: TGTGCCAGTAGGCAGGGGAGGGACACTGAAGCTTTCTTT. Its translation is CASRQGRDTEAFF.

The V and J genes are TRBV4-1 and TRBJ2-7, with D unresolved. Trimming shortened V by 1 base and J by 3 bases, and 10 bases separated the two germline ends. In germline, CDR1 is MGHRA, CDR2 YSYEKL. CDR3 length: 14 residues. CDR3 nucleotide sequence: TGCGCCAGCAGCCAAGCAACGGTGGGCTACGAGCAGTACTTC. This sequence encodes CASSQATVGYEQYF.

In nucleotides, the CDR3 is TGTGCTAGTGCCGGAGCGGGACAAGAGACCCAGTACTTC. Amino acid sequence: CASAGAGQETQYF. V and J are TRBV12-5 and TRBJ2-5, with TRBD2 matching over 7 bases. The CDR3 runs to 13 residues. Germline values: CDR1 LGHNT, CDR2 FRNRAP. The V gene end was trimmed by 7 bases and the J gene end by 2 bases; junction bases not matched to a gene: 4. The whole variable domain, remainder taken from reference TRBV12-5 and TRBJ2-5, is DARVTQTPRHKVTEMGQEVTMRCQPILGHNTVFWYRQTMMQGLELLAYFRNRAPLDDSGMPKDRFSAEMPDATLATLKIQPSEPRDSAVYFCASAGAGQETQYFGPGTRLLVL.

V and J are TRBV27 and TRBJ2-1; TRBD2 might be the D (5 bases). V lost 1 base to trimming and J lost 10 bases, with 11 bases between them. The CDR3 contains 13 residues. Germline V gene sequence: CDR1 MNHEY, CDR2 SMNVEV (reference sequence). CDR3 residues: CASSLLIGLEQFF. In nucleotides, the CDR3 is TGTGCCAGCAGTTTATTGATCGGACTGGAGCAGTTCTTC.